This T cell receptor beta chain was recovered during a study of blood T cells in healthy people across ages. CDR3 length: 15 residues. Germline CDR1 is SGHTA and CDR2 is FQGTGA. A second PCR, run for roughly 7 to 12 cycles, used a sample-barcoded 5' primer plus a J-beta primer mix. TCRdb reanalysed the 5' RACE reads using MiXCR and keeps one entry per CDR3 protein. The sample lists around 820,000 distinct CDR3 sequences, 25% seen once, with under 4% in the top ten. This clonotype showed up just a few times. At one end, the junction sequence differs from germline, possibly due to a read error. The same specimen was also included in a second study, on T cells of mothers and their children.

The rearrangement joins TRBV7-3 to TRBJ2-1; maybe TRBD2 (7 bases). The sequenced sample was blood. This TCR derives from a boy between 5 and 17 years old in good health. The CDR3 DNA reads TGCGCCAGCAGCTTAAGGGGGGGCGGGTACAATGAGCAGTTCTTC. Residues: CASSLRGGGYNEQFF.